The T cell receptor (beta chain) under discussion was sequenced for a study of metastatic and nonmetastatic thyroid tumors. Study context: Blood and tumor or nodule tissue repertoires from malignant and benign thyroid patients were compared.

The table lists this clone with many counts. Its ends do not fully match the called genes, so a read error is possible. Each patient came to thyroid surgery without any prior treatment (of any kind). The CDR3 runs 13 residues. Germline CDR1 and CDR2: SGHRS and YFSETQ. TCRdb ran MiXCR on the PCR reads. This table holds 25,000 to 30,000 clones, around 15% found once. The receptor's source is a male donor with papillary thyroid cancer or a benign thyroid nodule (not recorded which). Some clones in this sample may be carry-over from other donors' samples. Input material: blood. The rearrangement uses TRBV5-1 and TRBJ1-1, with D possibly TRBD1 on 6 matching bases. CDR3 amino acids: CASSSTGNTEVFF. In nucleotides, the CDR3 is TGCGCCAGCAGCTCAACAGGGAACACTGAAGTTTTCTTT.